This T cell receptor (beta chain) came from a study of control samples from healthy donors and cancer patients (dated by TCRdb to 2020 to 2021). From the germline V gene, CDR1 is MDHEN and CDR2 is SYDVKM. The CDR3 spans 13 residues, from the cysteine through the phenylalanine. The retained sequence is limited to the CDR3, 39 bases, with the frame set at the first base. The germline ends are 16 bases apart after V is trimmed by 6 bases and J by 8 bases. As regards this clone: Which antigen it targets is not known. Per-nucleotide qualities are absent, and no much larger clonotype sits a single base away.

The receptor library was made with the immunoSEQ multiplex PCR assay. The source is immuneACCESS, and TCRdb retained only in-frame sequences with V and J called. Part of the clones is not carried over; for the studies checked, unresolved V genes explain less than half of this, and the remainder is unexplained. The sample includes 250,000 to 300,000 clones, with more than 65% observed a single time. The top ten clones comprise 13% of the sample. This sequence was found in a woman between 55 and 75 years old with lung cancer. The sequence is built from TRBV28 and TRBJ1-2; the D gene remains uncertain. Sequencing was performed on PBMCs. The bases read TGTGCCAGCAGCCCCTCGACATTCTGGGGCTACACCTTC. Its protein reads: CASSPSTFWGYTF.